This entry is about one T cell receptor beta chain. This sample stems from a study of regulatory T cells in long-lasting Graves disease. As to time point: persistent/refractory GD, antithyroid drugs over 5 years with positive TRAb. RNA extracted from PBMCs served as the sequencing template. This CDR3 contains 15 residues. The germline gives CDR1 SGDLS, CDR2 YYNGEE. Trimming removed 0 bases at V and 4 bases at J, with 13 bases between. CDR3 regions were amplified by Arm-PCR using iRepertoire HTBI primers to build TCR beta libraries. Each CDR3 protein is one row after TCRdb ran MiXCR on the multiplex PCR reads. The table has nearly 350,000 distinct CDR3 sequences, roughly 21% seen once.

The material was peripheral blood mononuclear cells (PBMCs), obtained when the disease was refractory, from a patient treated with antithyroid drugs. This chain uses TRBV9 with TRBJ1-2; D ambiguous. The origin of this receptor is a female donor with Graves disease. CDR3 residues: CASSVERDPGYGYTF. CDR3 nucleotides: TGTGCCAGCAGCGTAGAGAGGGATCCCGGCTATGGCTACACCTTC.